This T cell receptor beta chain was identified during a study of blood T cell repertoires in COVID-19. Study-wide context: Collection of acute and convalescent COVID-19 samples took place in the United States, Italy and Spain. The analysed material was cDNA or gDNA that came from T cells, B-cell-depleted T cells, or PBMCs.

This clone has a single count. Using immunoSEQ multiplex PCR, the repertoire was profiled, and TCRdb retains in-frame clones only, with some absent. This table has about 190,000 clones, approximately 90% appearing once. The sequencing input was peripheral blood. This TCR was sampled from a young man with acute or convalescent COVID-19.

The DNA of the CDR3 is TGCGCCAGCAGCCAACCGGGACTAGCGTTTTTGGGCAGAGAGACCCAGTACTTC. Translated, it gives CASSQPGLAFLGRETQYF. The rearrangement uses TRBV4-1 and TRBJ2-5, with 10 bases lining up with TRBD2. Germline V gene sequence: CDR1 MGHRA, CDR2 YSYEKL. The CDR3 consists of 18 residues. J was trimmed by 4 bases and V by 2 bases; bases with no gene match: 13.